The T cell receptor beta chain under discussion was sequenced for a study of OX40 agonist ivuxolimab in advanced cancers. In the study overall: Dose-escalation patients' cancers were hepatocellular carcinoma, melanoma, renal cell or head and neck cancer.

This clone has only a few counts. This table comes from immunoSEQ multiplex PCR, and its TCRdb copy is limited to in-frame clones, with some not included. Of roughly 69,000 clones in the sample, over 80% were seen once. CDR1 is MNHNY and CDR2 is SVGAGI in the germline V gene (reference sequence). This CDR3 region has 12 residues. V lost 2 bases, J lost 8 bases, and 9 bases lay in between. The sequence came from an adult with an advanced solid tumor such as melanoma, head and neck, liver or kidney cancer. This material consisted of CD4+ or CD8+ T cells sorted from blood, taken in a trial of the OX40 agonist ivuxolimab. V usage is TRBV6-6 and J usage is TRBJ1-2; D is perhaps TRBD1 (5 bases). Written as DNA, the CDR3 is TGTGCCAGCAGTTACGCCAGGGAAGGCTACACCTTC. Amino acid sequence: CASSYAREGYTF.